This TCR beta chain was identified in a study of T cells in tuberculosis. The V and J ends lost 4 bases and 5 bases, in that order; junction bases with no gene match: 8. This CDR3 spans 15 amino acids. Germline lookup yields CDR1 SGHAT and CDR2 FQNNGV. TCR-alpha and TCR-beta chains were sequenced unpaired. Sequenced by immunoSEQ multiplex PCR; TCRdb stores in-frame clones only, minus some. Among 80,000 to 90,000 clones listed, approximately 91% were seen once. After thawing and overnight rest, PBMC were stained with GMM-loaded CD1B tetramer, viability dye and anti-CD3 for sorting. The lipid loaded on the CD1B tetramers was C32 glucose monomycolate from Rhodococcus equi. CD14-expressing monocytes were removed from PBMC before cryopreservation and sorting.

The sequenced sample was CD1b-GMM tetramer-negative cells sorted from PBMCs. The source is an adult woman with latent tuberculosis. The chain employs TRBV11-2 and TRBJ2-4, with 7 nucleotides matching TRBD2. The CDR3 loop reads CASSYRTSRENIQYF. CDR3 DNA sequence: TGTGCCAGCAGCTACCGGACTAGTAGGGAAAACATTCAGTACTTC.